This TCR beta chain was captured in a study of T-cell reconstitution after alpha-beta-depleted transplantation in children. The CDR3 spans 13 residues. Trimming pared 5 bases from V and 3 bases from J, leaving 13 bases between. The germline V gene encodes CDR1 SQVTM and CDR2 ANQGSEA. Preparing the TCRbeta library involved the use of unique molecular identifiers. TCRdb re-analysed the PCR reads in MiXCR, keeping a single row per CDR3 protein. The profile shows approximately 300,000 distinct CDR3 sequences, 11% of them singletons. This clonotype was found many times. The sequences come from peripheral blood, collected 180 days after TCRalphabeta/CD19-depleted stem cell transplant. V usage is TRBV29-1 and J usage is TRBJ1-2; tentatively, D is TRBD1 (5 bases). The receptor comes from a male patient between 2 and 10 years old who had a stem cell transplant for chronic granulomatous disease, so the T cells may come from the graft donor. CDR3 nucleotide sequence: TGCAGCGTTAAGGACATAGAGGACTATGGCTACACCTTC. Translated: CSVKDIEDYGYTF.